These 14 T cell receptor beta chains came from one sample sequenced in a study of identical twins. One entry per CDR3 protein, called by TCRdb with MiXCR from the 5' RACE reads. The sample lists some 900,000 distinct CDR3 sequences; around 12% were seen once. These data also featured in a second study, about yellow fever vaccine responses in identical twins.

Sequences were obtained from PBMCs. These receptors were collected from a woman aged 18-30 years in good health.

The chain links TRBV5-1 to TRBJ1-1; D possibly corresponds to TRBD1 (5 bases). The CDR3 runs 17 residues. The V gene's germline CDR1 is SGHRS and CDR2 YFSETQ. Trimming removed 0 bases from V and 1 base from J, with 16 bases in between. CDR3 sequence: CASSLGQPGEANTEAFF. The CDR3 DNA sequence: TGCGCCAGCAGCTTGGGACAGCCTGGAGAGGCGAACACTGAAGCTTTCTTT.

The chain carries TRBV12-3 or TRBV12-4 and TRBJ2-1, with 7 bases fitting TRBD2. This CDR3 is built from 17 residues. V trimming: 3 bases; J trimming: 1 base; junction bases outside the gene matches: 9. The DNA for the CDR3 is TGTGCCAGCAGTTTGTTGGGAGGGAGTGGTTCCTACAATGAGCAGTTCTTC. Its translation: CASSLLGGSGSYNEQFF.

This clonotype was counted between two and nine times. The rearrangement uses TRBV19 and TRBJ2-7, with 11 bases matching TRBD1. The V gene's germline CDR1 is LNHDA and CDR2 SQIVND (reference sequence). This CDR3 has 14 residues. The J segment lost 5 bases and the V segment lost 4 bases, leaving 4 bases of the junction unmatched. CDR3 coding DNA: TGTGCCAGTAGTACTGGGACAGGGGGGAACGAGCAGTACGTC. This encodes CASSTGTGGNEQYV.

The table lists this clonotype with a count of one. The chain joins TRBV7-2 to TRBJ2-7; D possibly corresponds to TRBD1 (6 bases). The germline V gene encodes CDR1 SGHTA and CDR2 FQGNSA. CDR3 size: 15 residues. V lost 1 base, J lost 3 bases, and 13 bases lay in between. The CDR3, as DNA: TGTGCCAGCAGCTTAGGCAGGGGCAGGGGCTACGAGCAGTACTTC. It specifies CASSLGRGRGYEQYF.

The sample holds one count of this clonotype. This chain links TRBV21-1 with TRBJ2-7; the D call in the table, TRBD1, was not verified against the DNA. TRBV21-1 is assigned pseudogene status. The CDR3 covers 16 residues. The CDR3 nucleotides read TGTGCCAGCACCATCCCACCCTTGGACAAGAACTACGAGCAGTACGTC. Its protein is CASTIPPLDKNYEQYV.

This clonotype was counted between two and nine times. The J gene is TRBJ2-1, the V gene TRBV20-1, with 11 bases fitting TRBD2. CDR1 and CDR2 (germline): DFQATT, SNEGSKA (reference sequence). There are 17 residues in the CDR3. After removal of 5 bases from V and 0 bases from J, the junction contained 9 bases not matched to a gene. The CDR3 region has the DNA TGCAGTGCTGGACTAGCGGGCGGGAAGAGCTCCTACAATGAGCAGTTCTTC. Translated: CSAGLAGGKSSYNEQFF.

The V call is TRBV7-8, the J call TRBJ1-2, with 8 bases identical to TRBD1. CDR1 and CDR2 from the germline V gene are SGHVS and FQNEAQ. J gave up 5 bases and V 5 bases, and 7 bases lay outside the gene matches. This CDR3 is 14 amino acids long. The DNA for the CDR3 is TGTGCCAGCAGCCCCCCTGGACAGGGTTATGGCTACACCTTC. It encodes CASSPPGQGYGYTF. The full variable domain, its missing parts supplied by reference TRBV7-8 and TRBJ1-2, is GAGVSQSPRYKVAKRGQDVALRCDPISGHVSLFWYQQALGQGPEFLTYFQNEAQLDKSGLPSDRFFAERPEGSVSTLKIQRTQQEDSAVYLCASSPPGQGYGYTFGSGTRLTVV.

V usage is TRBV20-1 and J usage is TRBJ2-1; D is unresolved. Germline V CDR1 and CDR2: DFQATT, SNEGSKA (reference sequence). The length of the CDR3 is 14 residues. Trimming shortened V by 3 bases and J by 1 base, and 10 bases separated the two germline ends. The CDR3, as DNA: TGCAGTGCTAGTATTAAGAGTTCCTACAATGAGCAGTTCTTC. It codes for CSASIKSSYNEQFF.

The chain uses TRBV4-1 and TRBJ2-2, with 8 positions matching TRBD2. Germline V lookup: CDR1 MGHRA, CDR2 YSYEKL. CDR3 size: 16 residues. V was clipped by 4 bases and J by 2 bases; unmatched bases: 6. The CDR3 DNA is TGCGCCAGCAGCCCCGAAGCGGGGGATAACACCGGGGAGCTGTTTTTT. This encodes CASSPEAGDNTGELFF.

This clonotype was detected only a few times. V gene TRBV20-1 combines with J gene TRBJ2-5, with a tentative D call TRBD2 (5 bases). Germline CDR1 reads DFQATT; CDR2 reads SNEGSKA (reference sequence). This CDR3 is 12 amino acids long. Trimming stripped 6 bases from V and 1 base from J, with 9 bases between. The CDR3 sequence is CSARAFQETQYF. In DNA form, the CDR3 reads TGCAGTGCGAGGGCCTTCCAAGAGACCCAGTACTTC.

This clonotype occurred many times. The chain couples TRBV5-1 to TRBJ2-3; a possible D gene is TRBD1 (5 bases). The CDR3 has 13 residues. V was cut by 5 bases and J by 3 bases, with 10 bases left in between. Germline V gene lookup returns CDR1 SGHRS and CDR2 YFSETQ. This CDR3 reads CASRGQVTDTQYF. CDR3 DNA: TGCGCCAGCAGGGGGCAGGTTACAGATACGCAGTATTTT.

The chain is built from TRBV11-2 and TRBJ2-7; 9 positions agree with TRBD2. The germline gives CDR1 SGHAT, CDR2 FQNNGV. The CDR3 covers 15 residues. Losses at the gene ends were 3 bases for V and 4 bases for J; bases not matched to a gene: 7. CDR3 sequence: CASSFGAGGSYEQYV. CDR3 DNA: TGTGCCAGCAGCTTCGGAGCGGGGGGTTCATACGAGCAGTACGTC.

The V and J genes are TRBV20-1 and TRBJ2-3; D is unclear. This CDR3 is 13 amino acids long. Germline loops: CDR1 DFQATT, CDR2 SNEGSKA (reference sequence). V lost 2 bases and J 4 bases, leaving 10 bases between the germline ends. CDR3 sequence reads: CSARRLTPDTQYF. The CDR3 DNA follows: TGCAGTGCTAGACGCTTGACCCCAGATACGCAGTATTTT.

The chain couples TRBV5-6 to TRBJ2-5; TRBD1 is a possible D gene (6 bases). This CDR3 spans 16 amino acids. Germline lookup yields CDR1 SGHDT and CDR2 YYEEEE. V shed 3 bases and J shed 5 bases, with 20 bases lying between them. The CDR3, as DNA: TGTGCCAGCAGCTCTAGGGACACGAAATCGGGGGAGACCCAGTACTTC. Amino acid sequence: CASSSRDTKSGETQYF.